A selection of T cell receptor beta chains follows, all from one sample in a study of T and B cells in COVID-19 patients. TCRdb reprocessed the multiplex PCR reads via MiXCR and lists one record per CDR3 protein. The data contain about 3,800 distinct CDR3 sequences, 20% to 25% of them seen just once; the ten biggest clones take up around 28%. The sequencing input was blood. These receptors were collected from a human donor with active COVID-19. The CDR3 runs from the conserved cysteine through the conserved F or W.

V	J	CDR3
TRBV6-2/TRBV6-3	TRBJ2-3	CASSSAKLAGGPDTQYF
TRBV19	TRBJ1-2	CASSTRAGYTF
TRBV12-3/TRBV12-4	TRBJ1-2	CASRGTGTAIGGYTF
TRBV7-9	TRBJ2-5	CASSLASGVGQETQYF
TRBV7-2	TRBJ2-5	CASSLATGGAETQYF
TRBV20-1	TRBJ2-3	CSARRSDTQYF
TRBV2	TRBJ2-5	CASSEAGGTQYF
TRBV18	TRBJ2-5	CASSPWGQETQYF
TRBV6-5	TRBJ2-2	CASSWRGGNTGELFF
TRBV12-3/TRBV12-4	TRBJ1-3	CASTKVEAIYF
TRBV29-1	TRBJ2-2	CSVADIGELFF
TRBV18	TRBJ1-5	CASSPETGAYQPQHF
TRBV20-1	TRBJ1-4	CSATDRGRAEKLFF
TRBV24-1	TRBJ2-6	CATSEAGSGANVLTF
TRBV10-3	TRBJ2-5	CAISDIKGGRRETQYF
TRBV20-1	TRBJ2-5	CSARGGGGVRETQYF
TRBV10-3	TRBJ1-1	CAIREGRGEGTEAFF
TRBV6-1	TRBJ2-2	CASLWDANTGELFF
TRBV14	TRBJ1-2	CASSQVFAYRGKPYGYTF
TRBV5-4	TRBJ2-7	CASSRSGGANHEQYF
TRBV6-2/TRBV6-3	TRBJ2-2	CASSYTRANTGELFF
TRBV6-4	TRBJ1-1	CASSDKRPNTEAFF
TRBV27	TRBJ1-6	CASSLSGSNSPLHF